The present T cell receptor (beta chain) was sequenced within a study of chemoradiotherapy in HPV16-positive cancers. Repeated repertoire sampling spanned the course of chemoradiotherapy. On this clone itself: What it binds is not known.

TCRdb's copy holds only in-frame clones and misses some; the assay was immunoSEQ multiplex PCR. This repertoire shows 25,000 to 30,000 clones, 93% found once; its top ten account for roughly 17%. This CDR3 is built from 13 residues. Trimming took off 3 bases at V and 7 bases at J, with 9 bases between the two ends. Germline values: CDR1 SGHAT, CDR2 FQNNGV. Study results and limitations: For HPV16-positive patients, expanding HPV-responsive T cells associated with longer recurrence-free survival. Only two HPV16-positive patients supplied the functional HPV-specificity definition. During treatment, candidate HPV-specific clones and E7-related motifs expanded in tumor.

The source of this sequence is a human donor with HPV-associated anogenital cancer. Specimen: blood, collected from a patient who underwent chemoradiotherapy. The rearrangement links TRBV11-2 to TRBJ1-4, with D unclear. The CDR3 is CASSFPIGEKLFF. The CDR3 bases are TGTGCCAGCAGCTTCCCAATAGGTGAAAAACTGTTTTTT. Full variable domain (outside the CDR3, taken from reference TRBV11-2 and TRBJ1-4): EAGVAQSPRYKIIEKRQSVAFWCNPISGHATLYWYQQILGQGPKLLIQFQNNGVVDDSQLPKDRFSAERLKGVDSTLKIQPAKLEDSAVYLCASSFPIGEKLFFGSGTQLSVL.